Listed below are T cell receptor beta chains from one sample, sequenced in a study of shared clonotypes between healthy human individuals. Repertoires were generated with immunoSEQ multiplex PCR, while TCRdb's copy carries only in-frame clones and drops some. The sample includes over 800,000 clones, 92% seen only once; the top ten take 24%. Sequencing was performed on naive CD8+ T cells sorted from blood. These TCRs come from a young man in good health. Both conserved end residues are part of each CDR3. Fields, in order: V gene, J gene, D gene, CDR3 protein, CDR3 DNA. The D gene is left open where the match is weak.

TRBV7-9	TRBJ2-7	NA	CASSLGLNPGYEQYF	TGTGCCAGCAGCTTAGGGCTAAACCCGGGGTACGAGCAGTACTTC
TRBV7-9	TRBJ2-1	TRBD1	CASSSNYDRGVYAEQFF	TGTGCCAGCAGCTCAAATTACGACAGGGGGGTTTATGCTGAGCAGTTCTTC
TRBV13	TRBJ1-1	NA	CASSWGMNTEAFF	TGTGCCAGCAGCTGGGGCATGAACACTGAAGCTTTCTTT
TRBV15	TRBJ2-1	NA	CATSRDRVSGQFF	TGTGCCACCAGCAGAGATCGGGTGAGCGGCCAGTTCTTC
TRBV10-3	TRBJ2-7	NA	CAISESLQRLDEQYF	TGTGCCATCAGTGAGTCGTTACAGCGCCTAGACGAGCAGTACTTC
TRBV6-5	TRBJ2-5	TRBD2	CASSYLAGEETQYF	TGTGCCAGCAGTTACCTAGCGGGAGAAGAGACCCAGTACTTC
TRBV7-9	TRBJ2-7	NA	CASRDSFYEQYF	TGTGCCAGCAGGGACAGTTTCTACGAGCAGTACTTC
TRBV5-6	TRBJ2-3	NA	CASSLNRDTSTDTQYF	TGTGCCAGCAGCTTGAACCGGGACACCAGCACAGATACGCAGTATTTT
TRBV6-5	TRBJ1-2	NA	CASSYSKGGQPYGYTF	TGTGCCAGCAGTTACTCGAAGGGAGGGCAGCCGTATGGCTACACCTTC
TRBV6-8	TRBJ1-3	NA	CASSPIPRKPGNTIYF	TGTGCCAGCAGTCCCATCCCGCGGAAACCTGGAAACACCATATATTTT
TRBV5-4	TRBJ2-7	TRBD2	CASSLVAGDYEQYF	TGTGCCAGCAGCTTGGTAGCGGGAGACTACGAGCAGTACTTC
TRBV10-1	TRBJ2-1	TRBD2	CASSDLAEDYNEQFF	TGCGCCAGCAGTGATCTAGCGGAAGACTACAATGAGCAGTTCTTC
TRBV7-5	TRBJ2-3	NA	CARSLATEGTDTQYF	TGTGCCAGAAGCTTAGCTACGGAGGGAACAGATACGCAGTATTTT
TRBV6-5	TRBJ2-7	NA	CASSPAGRYEQYF	TGTGCCAGCAGCCCCGCGGGCCGCTACGAGCAGTACTTC
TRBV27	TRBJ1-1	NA	CASSPAWGTEAFF	TGTGCCAGCAGTCCCGCTTGGGGGACTGAAGCTTTCTTT
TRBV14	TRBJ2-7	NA	CASSPIMGPPREQYF	TGTGCCAGCAGCCCCATTATGGGACCACCGCGCGAGCAGTACTTC
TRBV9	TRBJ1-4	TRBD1	CASSRQGAIGEKLFF	TGTGCCAGCAGCCGACAGGGGGCGATTGGCGAAAAACTGTTTTTT